One and the same sample provided the 28 T cell receptor beta chains below, sequenced in a study of T cell responses to AZD1222 COVID-19 vaccine. Using immunoSEQ multiplex PCR, the repertoire was profiled, and TCRdb retains in-frame clones only, with some absent. This table has about 100,000 clones, about 86% appearing once. The sequences come from peripheral blood, collected on day 0 of AZD1222 vaccination. The receptors shown here come from an adult in good health.

The rearrangement uses TRBV9 and TRBJ2-7, with TRBD2 matching over 12 bases. The ends lost 0 bases at V and 13 bases at J; junction bases unmatched: 11. Germline V gene data show CDR1 as SGDLS and CDR2 as YYNGEE. The CDR3 consists of 15 residues. CDR3 DNA sequence: TGTGCCAGCAGCGTAGATCGCCTAGCGGGGGGGCATTTATACTTC. It specifies CASSVDRLAGGHLYF.

The V call is TRBV5-1, the J call TRBJ1-2, with D uncertain. The V gene's germline CDR1 is SGHRS and CDR2 YFSETQ. The V end lost 0 bases, the J end lost 3 bases, and 12 bases lay between the germline ends. CDR3 size: 15 residues. This chain's CDR3 is CASSLVTDADYGYTF. The CDR3, as DNA: TGCGCCAGCAGCTTGGTTACAGACGCTGACTATGGCTACACCTTC.

This clone was recorded only once. The V and J genes are TRBV3-1 (or the pseudogene TRBV3-2) and TRBJ1-5; D is unclear. The CDR3 totals 14 residues. Germline assignment: CDR1 LGHDT and CDR2 YNNKEL (reference sequence). Trimming stripped 3 bases from V and 6 bases from J, with 12 bases between. CDR3 DNA: TGTGCCAGCAGCCACTCTGGATCAGGTCAGCCCCAGCATTTT. This codes for CASSHSGSGQPQHF.

This clone was picked up a small number of times. The rearrangement joins TRBV11-3 to TRBJ2-2; TRBD2 matches at 7 bases. Germline CDR1 SGHNT, CDR2 YENEEA. Trimming at V came to 2 bases and at J to 4 bases, leaving 7 bases not matched to a gene. The CDR3 sequence is 16 residues long. This CDR3 is CASSLSWGGFTGELFF. CDR3 DNA sequence: TGTGCCAGCAGCTTAAGCTGGGGGGGTTTCACCGGGGAGCTGTTTTTT. Based on the CDR3 plus reference TRBV11-3 and TRBJ2-2, the full variable domain is EAGVVQSPRYKIIEKKQPVAFWCNPISGHNTLYWYLQNLGQGPELLIRYENEEAVDDSQLPKDRFSAERLKGVDSTLKIQPAELGDSAVYLCASSLSWGGFTGELFFGEGSRLTVL.

The rearrangement uses TRBV5-1 and TRBJ2-7; 8 bases line up with TRBD1. The germline gives CDR1 SGHRS, CDR2 YFSETQ. This CDR3 is 16 amino acids long. J was trimmed by 0 bases and V by 2 bases; bases with no gene match: 7. The CDR3 region is CASSFELGQASYEQYF. CDR3 DNA: TGCGCCAGCAGCTTTGAGTTGGGACAGGCCTCCTACGAGCAGTACTTC.

The chain couples TRBV7-6 to TRBJ1-5, with a weak D call TRBD1 (6 bases). This CDR3 contains 14 residues. V was shortened by 5 bases and J by 7 bases, with 15 bases between the two germline ends. CDR1 is SGHVS and CDR2 is FNYEAQ in the germline V gene. The CDR3 region has the DNA TGTGCCAGCAGCCCGACACAGGGAGGCCAGCCCCAGCATTTT. Translated, it gives CASSPTQGGQPQHF.

The rearrangement links TRBV7-9 to TRBJ1-2; 10 bases line up with TRBD1. The CDR3 is 15 amino acids. V gave up 1 base and J gave up 5 bases; unmatched junction bases: 4. Per the germline V gene, CDR1 is SEHNR and CDR2 is FQNEAQ (reference sequence). CDR3 coding DNA: TGTGCCAGCAGCTTAGGAGGGACAGGGGAATATGGCTACACCTTC. Translation gives CASSLGGTGEYGYTF.

This chain connects TRBV7-2 to TRBJ1-1; 7 bases line up with TRBD1. Germline trimming cut 2 bases from V and 0 bases from J; bases unmatched to any gene: 6. The CDR3 is 16 amino acids. CDR1 and CDR2 (germline): SGHTA, FQGNSA. As DNA, the CDR3 is TGTGCCAGCAGCTTAAGGGGGCGGACGATGAACACTGAAGCTTTCTTT. This codes for CASSLRGRTMNTEAFF.

This chain links TRBV2 with TRBJ2-7, with unresolved D. Between the trimmed V and J ends, which lost 4 bases and 3 bases, there was a span of 4 bases. This CDR3 comprises 11 residues. CDR1 and CDR2 (germline): SNHLY, FYNNEI. The CDR3 DNA reads as TGTGCCAGCAGTGGGGGCTACGAGCAGTACTTC. Amino acid sequence: CASSGGYEQYF.

The V and J genes are TRBV5-6 and TRBJ1-2, with 7 positions matching TRBD1. CDR3 length: 14 amino acids. Germline loops: CDR1 SGHDT, CDR2 YYEEEE. V trimming: 6 bases; J trimming: 2 bases; junction bases outside the gene matches: 7. CDR3 bases: TGTGCCAGCACTTACGGGACAGAGAACTATGGCTACACCTTC. It codes for CASTYGTENYGYTF.

The rearrangement uses TRBV2 and TRBJ2-2; D may match TRBD1 or TRBD2 (5 bases each). Trimming left V 5 bases short and J 4 bases short, with 11 bases between. CDR1 and CDR2 (germline): SNHLY, FYNNEI. The CDR3 extends over 14 amino acids. The CDR3 DNA is TGTGCCAGCAGTTCCGGGGCCTTCACCGGGGAGCTGTTTTTT. Translating it yields CASSSGAFTGELFF.

The chain couples TRBV30 to TRBJ2-3; the match to TRBD1 covers 8 bases. Germline V gives CDR1 GTSNPN, CDR2 SVGIG (reference sequence). The CDR3 runs to 13 residues. V was pared by 7 bases and J by 2 bases, with 5 bases of the junction left unmatched. The CDR3 region has the DNA TGTGCCTCCGCAGGGGGCCCCACAGATACGCAGTATTTT. Its protein is CASAGGPTDTQYF.

The V and J genes are TRBV3-1 (or the pseudogene TRBV3-2) and TRBJ1-6, with 8 bases matching TRBD1. The V gene's germline CDR1 is LGHDT and CDR2 YNNKEL (reference sequence). The V segment lost 1 base and the J segment 10 bases; nucleotides outside the gene matches: 6. This CDR3 is built from 15 residues. The CDR3 sequence: CASSQGGTGSSPLHF. The CDR3 DNA reads TGTGCCAGCAGCCAAGGAGGGACAGGTAGCTCACCCCTCCACTTT.

V is TRBV5-4 and J is TRBJ2-3; 7 nucleotides align to TRBD1. Germline CDR1 and CDR2: SGHNT and YYREEE (reference sequence). CDR3 length: 14 residues. V gave up 4 bases and J gave up 7 bases; unmatched junction bases: 9. The CDR3 coding sequence is TGTGCCAGCAGCGCAGGGACAGCCCCAAATACGCAGTATTTT. Amino acids: CASSAGTAPNTQYF.

V and J are TRBV20-1 and TRBJ1-3; the D is unclear. Germline CDR1 DFQATT, CDR2 SNEGSKA (reference sequence). V was trimmed by 3 bases and J by 0 bases, leaving 12 bases between them. CDR3 length equals 15 residues. The CDR3 DNA reads as TGCAGTGCTAGTGCTACTCGACACTCTGGAAACACCATATATTTT. It specifies CSASATRHSGNTIYF.

This clone was seen only a few times. This chain connects TRBV7-2 to TRBJ2-7, with unresolved D. This CDR3 comprises 14 residues. Germline V gene sequence: CDR1 SGHTA, CDR2 FQGNSA. Trimming cost V 5 bases and J 1 base, with 12 bases left between them. CDR3 protein: CASSETQVSYEQYF. CDR3 bases: TGTGCCAGCAGCGAGACCCAGGTTTCCTACGAGCAGTACTTC.

V gene TRBV5-6 combines with J gene TRBJ1-2; 8 nucleotides align to TRBD1. The trim removed 3 bases at V and 8 bases at J, leaving 6 bases unmatched. Germline CDR1 and CDR2: SGHDT and YYEEEE. This CDR3 contains 13 residues. CDR3 in DNA: TGTGCCAGCAGCTCATGGGACAGGAGAGGCTACACCTTC. This codes for CASSSWDRRGYTF.

The chain recombines TRBV3-1 (or the pseudogene TRBV3-2) with TRBJ1-4; tentatively, D is TRBD1 (6 bases). Trimming left V 7 bases short and J 7 bases short, with 13 bases between. The CDR3 length is 13 residues. CDR1 LGHDT and CDR2 YNNKEL come from the germline V gene (reference sequence). CDR3 nucleotides: TGTGCCAGCACCCGGGGGGGGCTTGAAAAACTGTTTTTT. It translates to CASTRGGLEKLFF.

This clone was seen a single time. J is TRBJ2-5 and V is TRBV14; maybe TRBD2 (5 bases). This CDR3 comprises 16 residues. Trimming pared 1 base from V and 5 bases from J, leaving 17 bases between. Germline V lookup: CDR1 SGHDN, CDR2 FVKESK. In DNA, the CDR3 is TGTGCCAGCAGCCAAGGCCTGCACGGAGGAGTGGAGACCCAGTACTTC. Protein sequence: CASSQGLHGGVETQYF.

This clone showed up just a few times. The V call is TRBV5-1, the J call TRBJ1-1, with 9 bases that match TRBD1. Per germline, CDR1 SGHRS and CDR2 YFSETQ. CDR3 length equals 14 residues. V shed 4 bases, J shed 0 bases, and the junction held 1 base outside the gene matches. Written as DNA, the CDR3 is TGCGCCAGCAGCCGGGACAGGGTGAACACTGAAGCTTTCTTT. Translation: CASSRDRVNTEAFF.

The chain is built from TRBV30 and TRBJ1-5; D uncertain. Trimming shortened V by 2 bases and J by 6 bases, and 8 bases separated the two germline ends. The CDR3 extends over 12 amino acids. Germline CDR1 reads GTSNPN; CDR2 reads SVGIG (reference sequence). The CDR3 region is CAWSTTSQPQHF. In DNA form, the CDR3 reads TGTGCCTGGAGTACGACCAGTCAGCCCCAGCATTTT.

V is TRBV5-4 and J is TRBJ1-2; D is undetermined. This CDR3 is built from 12 residues. Trimming cost V 3 bases and J 8 bases, with 11 bases left between them. The germline V gene has CDR1 SGHNT and CDR2 YYREEE (reference sequence). CDR3 loop: CASSSDHFGYTF. DNA of the CDR3: TGTGCCAGCAGCTCTGATCATTTCGGCTACACCTTC. Looking up the rest from reference TRBV5-4 and TRBJ1-2 gives the full variable domain: ETGVTQSPTHLIKTRGQQVTLRCSSQSGHNTVSWYQQALGQGPQFIFQYYREEENGRGNFPPRFSGLQFPNYSSELNVNALELDDSALYLCASSSDHFGYTFGSGTRLTVV.

This chain uses TRBV13 with TRBJ1-3, with no clear D. Trimming stripped 5 bases from V and 0 bases from J, with 11 bases between. There are 15 residues in the CDR3. Per germline, CDR1 PRHDT and CDR2 FYEKMQ (reference sequence). CDR3 protein: CASSPIGISGNTIYF. In DNA, the CDR3 is TGTGCCAGCAGCCCAATAGGGATCTCTGGAAACACCATATATTTT.

A remark on this clone: The junction departs from germline at one end; a sequencing error may be responsible. V usage is TRBV19 and J usage is TRBJ1-2, with D tentatively TRBD1 (5 bases). The CDR3 runs 11 residues. The germline V gene has CDR1 LNHDA and CDR2 SQIVND (reference sequence). The CDR3 DNA reads as TGTGCCAGTAGTATTGGCGACAGTGGGGCCTTC. Translating gives CASSIGDSGAF.

The gene calls are TRBV19 and TRBJ2-7; D unclear. The length of the CDR3 is 15 residues. Trimming removed 7 bases at V and 3 bases at J, with 19 bases between. Germline CDR1 LNHDA, CDR2 SQIVND (reference sequence). The CDR3 reads CASTPSLTHNYEQYF. As DNA, the CDR3 is TGTGCCAGTACCCCCTCTCTAACACATAACTACGAGCAGTACTTC.

The rearrangement uses TRBV7-9 and TRBJ2-1; D is unresolved. Trimming removed 3 bases at V and 4 bases at J, with 7 bases between. CDR3 length: 13 residues. Germline CDR1 is SEHNR and CDR2 is FQNEAQ (reference sequence). In DNA form, the CDR3 reads TGTGCCAGCAGCTTCCCGACATACAATGAGCAGTTCTTC. It codes for CASSFPTYNEQFF.

The chain joins TRBV10-2 to TRBJ2-3; TRBD2 matches 10 bases. This CDR3 has 14 residues. Germline V CDR1 and CDR2: WSHSY, SAAADI. V trimming: 5 bases; J trimming: 5 bases; junction bases outside the gene matches: 4. The CDR3 here is CASSQERGGDTQYF. The CDR3 region has the DNA TGCGCCAGCAGTCAGGAGCGGGGGGGAGATACGCAGTATTTT.

The chain combines TRBV5-4 with TRBJ2-7, with TRBD1 identical over 8 bases. The CDR3 spans 13 residues. V dropped 4 bases and J dropped 6; count of bases not matched to a gene: 6. Per germline, CDR1 SGHNT and CDR2 YYREEE (reference sequence). DNA of the CDR3: TGTGCCAGCAGCCTGACAGGGGTCCGCGAGCAGTACTTC. It codes for CASSLTGVREQYF.